This T cell receptor beta chain was obtained from a study of T-cell memory formation after mild COVID-19 (dated by TCRdb to the early 2020s). With respect to the entire study: Most TCR sequence clusters were specific to one of the two donors. In a couple of donors, T-cell clones that expanded and contracted after mild COVID-19 were followed by sequencing TCRalpha and TCRbeta repertoires longitudinally. Two young, previously healthy adult volunteers made up the cohort, one male and one female. Summary of the overall study and its limitations: The study covered only a couple of mild cases, and larger cohorts including severe cases with pre-infection samples were considered necessary. Some responding clones were detected in pre-infection memory, suggesting pre-existing cross-reactive memory T cells joined the SARS-CoV-2 response. Clones contracting from day 15 to 85 had balanced CD4/CD8 phenotypes, while a second wave expanding from day 15 to 37 was biased towards CD4+. Contracting CD4+ clones turned up mainly in the CM and EM memory subsets, whereas EMRA was where CD8+ clones were enriched. Whether the second-wave clones peaking on day 37 were SARS-CoV-2 specific was not confirmed.

Ficoll-Paque density gradient centrifugation was the method used to isolate PBMCs. This clonotype has a count of ten or more. Its binding antigen is unknown. No base qualities exist here, and no much larger clone lies one base off it. The instrument was an Illumina NovaSeq 6000. TCRalpha and TCRbeta cDNA libraries were built by 5'RACE with constant-segment primers, adding sample barcodes and unique molecular identifiers. RNA was extracted from every sample with Trizol reagent. The libraries were amplified in two PCR steps, and the second step added a second sample barcode and Illumina TruSeq adapters. Libraries were sequenced on an Illumina NovaSeq with 2 x 150 bp paired-end reads. In the original analysis: With migec v1.2.7, reads were demultiplexed and then collapsed into UMI-guided consensus sequences. Using mixcr v2.1.11, the UMI consensuses were aligned to TRA and TRB V and J templates and assembled into clonotypes. A clonotype was counted as expanded or contracted only when both edgeR and NoisET called the clonotype significant, with the noise models trained on biological replicates. edgeR calls used a false discovery rate-adjusted p below 0.01 and a log2 fold-change threshold of 1. As an exploratory analysis of dynamics, PCA with hierarchical clustering was applied to max-normalized trajectories of the 1000 most abundant clonotypes. Separately sequenced CD4+ and CD8+ repertoires were used to assign a CD4 or CD8 phenotype to each responding clone. Clones were called with MiXCR by TCRdb after fastp trimmed the public reads at Q25, and only in-frame beta chains were retained. Each entry merges the rows of one CDR3 protein and shows their most common DNA and genes. The V and J calls, along with clone size, are taken from TCRdb and not from the paper's own processing. In this sample the table shows 380,000 or so distinct CDR3 sequences, roughly 15% of which occur a single time. Approximately 21% of the sample is in the top ten clones.

Sequencing was carried out using PBMCs or a T cell subset sorted from them (not recorded which). The origin of this receptor is a man younger than 30 who had mild COVID-19 (a few samples of this study predate the infection). The sample titles of this study are shuffled in the database, so cell type and time point are left out; the donor was told from shared clones.

The nucleotides are TGCAGTGCTAGAGAGTCGCGGACAGATACGCAGTATTTT. Translated, this gives CSARESRTDTQYF. The V and J segments used are TRBV20-1 and TRBJ2-3; the D gene is unclear. The CDR3, from cysteine to phenylalanine, totals 13 residues. The kept DNA is CDR3 alone, 39 bases in frame from the first base. V is shortened by 0 bases, J by 3 bases, and the region joining them spans 7 bases. Sequences DFQATT (CDR1) and SNEGSKA (CDR2) are obtained from the germline V gene (reference sequence).